This T cell receptor beta chain derives from a study of blood T cell repertoires in COVID-19. Study summary: Acute and convalescent COVID-19 samples came from the United States, Italy and Spain. The analysed material was cDNA or gDNA that came from T cells, B-cell-depleted T cells, or PBMCs.

The V gene end was trimmed by 0 bases and the J gene end by 4 bases; junction bases not matched to a gene: 1. The germline CDR1 and CDR2 sequences are SGDLS and YYNGEE. CDR3 length equals 15 residues. This clone was seen just once. How the authors handled the data: Estimates of nucleated cell counts were drawn from the amplification of reference gene primers. Repertoires were generated with immunoSEQ multiplex PCR, while TCRdb's copy carries only in-frame clones and drops some. The DNA was the basis for D and trimming; V, J and clone size are from that table. The sample includes 40,000 to 50,000 clones, 65% to 90% of them seen just once.

The TCR originated in a woman aged 80 or over with acute or convalescent COVID-19. Sample: peripheral blood. The genes are TRBV9 and TRBJ2-2; 9 bases match TRBD1. For the CDR3, the DNA is TGTGCCAGCAGCGTAGGACAGGGGGGCACCGGGGAGCTGTTTTTT. Protein sequence: CASSVGQGGTGELFF.